The next 6 T cell receptor beta chains were all read from a single sample in a study of T cell responses to AZD1222 COVID-19 vaccine. The protocol was immunoSEQ multiplex PCR, while the TCRdb copy is restricted to in-frame clones and leaves out a portion. The data hold some 98,000 clones, with roughly 90% observed a single time. The sequences come from peripheral blood, collected 28 days after the second AZD1222 dose. These TCRs come from an adult who received the AZD1222 COVID-19 vaccine.

The V and J genes are TRBV5-5 and TRBJ2-2; TRBD1 aligns across 7 bases. The V gene end was trimmed by 4 bases and the J gene end by 4 bases; junction bases not matched to a gene: 4. The CDR3 contains 14 residues. CDR1 and CDR2 (germline): SGHKS, YYEKEE (reference sequence). This CDR3 is CASSARQGTGELFF. The CDR3 DNA reads as TGTGCCAGCAGCGCGCGACAGGGCACCGGGGAGCTGTTTTTT. Using reference TRBV5-5 and TRBJ2-2 for the parts outside the CDR3, the full variable domain is DAGVTQSPTHLIKTRGQQVTLRCSPISGHKSVSWYQQVLGQGPQFIFQYYEKEERGRGNFPDRFSARQFPNYSSELNVNALLLGDSALYLCASSARQGTGELFFGEGSRLTVL.

The gene calls are TRBV28 and TRBJ1-2, with D uncertain. The germline gives CDR1 MDHEN, CDR2 SYDVKM. This CDR3 has 13 residues. Trimming took off 3 bases at V and 3 bases at J, with 8 bases between the two ends. CDR3 in amino acids: CASSLGGHYGYTF. DNA for the CDR3: TGTGCCAGCAGTTTGGGTGGACACTATGGCTACACCTTC.

Here the CDR3 reads CASSLRLLTEAFF. The CDR3 bases are TGTGCCAGCAGCTTAAGACTATTGACTGAAGCTTTCTTT. The chain employs TRBV7-9 and TRBJ1-1; D gene ambiguous. The CDR3 extends over 13 amino acids. Germline CDR1 reads SEHNR; CDR2 reads FQNEAQ (reference sequence). Trimming stripped 2 bases from V and 5 bases from J, with 9 bases between.

The chain uses TRBV27 and TRBJ1-2; a weak D match, TRBD1 (6 bases). Germline loops: CDR1 MNHEY, CDR2 SMNVEV (reference sequence). The CDR3 has 16 residues. The ends were cut back, 0 bases at V and 3 bases at J, with 14 bases in the middle. The chain's CDR3 is CASSLSDRRPDYGYTF. The CDR3 bases are TGTGCCAGCAGTTTATCAGACAGGCGACCCGACTATGGCTACACCTTC.

The chain couples TRBV27 to TRBJ1-4, with D unclear. CDR3 length: 14 residues. Deletions cut 3 bases from V and 7 bases from J, with 12 bases between. Germline assignment: CDR1 MNHEY and CDR2 SMNVEV (reference sequence). CDR3 sequence reads: CASSFSKGGEKLFF. The CDR3 DNA follows: TGTGCCAGCAGTTTTAGTAAGGGAGGTGAAAAACTGTTTTTT.

The chain is built from TRBV19 and TRBJ2-5; possibly TRBD1 or TRBD2 for D (5 bases each). The CDR3 contains 15 residues. V was shortened by 6 bases and J by 3 bases, with 17 bases between the two germline ends. From germline, CDR1 is LNHDA and CDR2 SQIVND (reference sequence). The DNA of the CDR3 is TGTGCCAGTAGCCTCTGGGGGTCCGGGGAAGAGACCCAGTACTTC. Amino acids: CASSLWGSGEETQYF.